The 15 T cell receptor beta chains in this list originate from one sample, sequenced in a study of blood T cell repertoires in COVID-19. The repertoire was sequenced with immunoSEQ multiplex PCR; TCRdb's copy has only in-frame clones and lacks some. This sample has some 35,000 clones, with roughly 87% found just once. The sequenced material came from peripheral blood. These receptors originate from a human donor in a cohort sampled during active COVID-19.

The V call is TRBV30, the J call TRBJ1-1; D might be TRBD1 (5 bases). The V gene lost 2 bases and the J gene lost 2 bases, with 6 bases spanning the gap. Germline CDR1 is GTSNPN and CDR2 is SVGIG (reference sequence). This CDR3 has 12 amino acids. DNA of the CDR3: TGTGCCTGGAGTCAGGGAAACACTGAAGCTTTCTTT. The encoded protein is CAWSQGNTEAFF.

The chain couples TRBV6-5 to TRBJ1-2; a possible D gene is TRBD1 (6 bases). V lost 2 bases, J lost 2 bases, and 9 bases lay in between. The CDR3 totals 14 residues. Germline loops: CDR1 MNHEY, CDR2 SVGAGI. The CDR3 DNA reads as TGTGCCAGCAGTTACGCAGGGGCAAACTATGGCTACACCTTC. Translating gives CASSYAGANYGYTF.

The rearrangement joins TRBV5-4 to TRBJ1-2; D gene ambiguous. This CDR3 has 13 amino acids. The V gene lost 2 bases and the J gene lost 2 bases, with 7 bases spanning the gap. Germline-derived CDR1 and CDR2 are SGHNT and YYREEE (reference sequence). CDR3 amino acids: CASSLAGNYGYTF. As DNA, the CDR3 is TGTGCCAGCAGCTTAGCGGGGAACTATGGCTACACCTTC.

The V gene is TRBV3-1 (or the pseudogene TRBV3-2), the J gene TRBJ1-1; D perhaps matches TRBD1 (6 bases). The CDR3 runs 14 residues. V was cut by 5 bases and J by 6 bases, with 16 bases left in between. CDR1 LGHDT and CDR2 YNNKEL come from the germline V gene (reference sequence). The CDR3 protein is CASSTYGGVAEAFF. DNA for the CDR3: TGTGCCAGCAGCACCTATGGGGGCGTCGCTGAAGCTTTCTTT.

The CDR3 sequence: CSAVMRWASGTDTQYF. As DNA, the CDR3 is TGCAGCGCCGTGATGAGATGGGCTAGCGGTACAGATACGCAGTATTTT. The chain carries TRBV29-1 and TRBJ2-3; 7 nucleotides align to TRBD2. This CDR3 contains 16 residues. Germline CDR1 is SQVTM and CDR2 is ANQGSEA. V was pared by 7 bases and J by 3 bases, with 16 bases of the junction left unmatched.

The rearrangement links TRBV4-1 to TRBJ2-7, with 7 bases matching TRBD1. Germline values: CDR1 MGHRA, CDR2 YSYEKL. V dropped 1 base and J dropped 0; count of bases not matched to a gene: 6. The CDR3 sequence is 16 residues long. The CDR3 sequence is CASSQVGTASSYEQYF. DNA of the CDR3: TGCGCCAGCAGCCAAGTGGGGACAGCCTCCTCCTACGAGCAGTACTTC.

The genes are TRBV9 and TRBJ2-7, with 11 bases identical to TRBD1. J gave up 5 bases and V 4 bases, and 2 bases lay outside the gene matches. This CDR3 is 13 amino acids long. CDR1 and CDR2 (germline): SGDLS, YYNGEE. This chain's CDR3 is CASSPGQGDEQYF. In DNA, the CDR3 is TGTGCCAGCAGCCCGGGACAGGGGGACGAGCAGTACTTC.

The rearrangement uses TRBV30 and TRBJ2-7; TRBD2 is a possible D gene (5 bases). The CDR3 runs to 12 residues. Trimming pared 3 bases from V and 1 base from J, leaving 7 bases between. Germline lookup yields CDR1 GTSNPN and CDR2 SVGIG (reference sequence). The CDR3 reads CAWSPGSYEQYF. CDR3 bases: TGTGCCTGGAGCCCGGGGTCCTACGAGCAGTACTTC. The full variable domain, rest sourced from reference TRBV30 and TRBJ2-7, is SQTIHQWPATLVQPVGSPLSLECTVEGTSNPNLYWYRQAAGRGLQLLFYSVGIGQISSEVPQNLSASRPQDRQFILSSKKLLLSDSGFYLCAWSPGSYEQYFGPGTRLTVT.

This rearrangement joins TRBV5-1 to TRBJ1-1; D possibly corresponds to TRBD1 (6 bases). From germline, CDR1 is SGHRS and CDR2 YFSETQ. The CDR3 is 16 amino acids. Between the trimmed V and J ends, which lost 1 base and 2 bases, there was a span of 15 bases. CDR3 nucleotides: TGCGCCAGCAGCTTGTTCACAGGGATTATAAACACTGAAGCTTTCTTT. Protein product: CASSLFTGIINTEAFF.

V is TRBV10-3 and J is TRBJ2-2, with D possibly TRBD2 on 7 matching bases. Germline V gives CDR1 ENHRY, CDR2 SYGVKD. The CDR3 is 15 amino acids. V was pared by 7 bases and J by 4 bases, with 16 bases between. Here the CDR3 DNA reads TGTGCCATCAAAGGGGGGGCAGCAAGCACCGGGGAGCTGTTTTTT. Its protein product is CAIKGGAASTGELFF.

This clone was detected only a few times. The V and J genes are TRBV15 and TRBJ2-3, with D possibly matching TRBD2 (6 bases). The CDR3 loop spans 16 amino acids. With 0 bases removed from V and 6 bases from J, the gap between germline ends came to 16 bases. From germline, CDR1 is LNHNV and CDR2 YYDKDF (reference sequence). The CDR3 region is CATSREGGVVADTQYF. The CDR3 DNA follows: TGTGCCACCAGCAGAGAGGGGGGAGTGGTGGCGGATACGCAGTATTTT.

This chain links TRBV5-1 with TRBJ1-1; D possibly corresponds to TRBD1 (6 bases). The CDR3 runs to 15 residues. Per germline, CDR1 SGHRS and CDR2 YFSETQ. V gave up 4 bases and J gave up 1 base, with 14 bases separating them. As DNA, the CDR3 is TGCGCCAGCAGCCCAAGGGGGGGGACGAACACTGAAGCTTTCTTT. Its translation is CASSPRGGTNTEAFF.

This rearrangement joins TRBV7-6 to TRBJ2-7; D possibly corresponds to TRBD2 (5 bases). The V and J ends lost 2 bases and 2 bases respectively, with 13 bases between them. The CDR3 runs to 15 residues. Germline V CDR1 and CDR2: SGHVS, FNYEAQ. The CDR3 DNA is TGTGCCAGCAGCTTATCTGAGACTACCACCTACGAGCAGTACTTC. Translation gives CASSLSETTTYEQYF.

This clone has only one observation. The chain employs TRBV11-2 and TRBJ2-1; 8 positions agree with TRBD2. The ends lost 4 bases at V and 7 bases at J; junction bases unmatched: 12. There are 16 residues in the CDR3. Germline CDR1 and CDR2: SGHAT and FQNNGV. CDR3 in DNA: TGTGCCAGCAGCTCCCCTAGCGGGCCTCTACAAAATGAGCAGTTCTTC. Its protein is CASSSPSGPLQNEQFF.

This clone is a singleton in its sample. The chain has TRBV5-1 and TRBJ1-6; 9 bases align to TRBD1. The V gene end was trimmed by 0 bases and the J gene end by 10 bases; junction bases not matched to a gene: 5. The CDR3 contains 15 residues. The germline V gene has CDR1 SGHRS and CDR2 YFSETQ. CDR3 region: CASSLAGTGRSPLHF. CDR3 DNA: TGCGCCAGCAGCTTGGCCGGGACAGGGCGATCACCCCTCCACTTT.